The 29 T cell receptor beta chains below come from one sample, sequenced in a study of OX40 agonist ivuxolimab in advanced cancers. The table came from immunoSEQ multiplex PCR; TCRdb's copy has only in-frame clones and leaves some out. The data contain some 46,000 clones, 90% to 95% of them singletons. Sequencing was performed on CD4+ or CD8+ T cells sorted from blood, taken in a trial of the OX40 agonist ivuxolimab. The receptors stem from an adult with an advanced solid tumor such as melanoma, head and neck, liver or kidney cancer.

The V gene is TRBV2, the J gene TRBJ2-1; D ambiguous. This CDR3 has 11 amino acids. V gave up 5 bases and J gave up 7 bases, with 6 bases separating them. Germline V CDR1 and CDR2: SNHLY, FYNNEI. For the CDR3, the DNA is TGTGCCAGCAGTCTAGGAAATGAGCAGTTCTTC. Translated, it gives CASSLGNEQFF.

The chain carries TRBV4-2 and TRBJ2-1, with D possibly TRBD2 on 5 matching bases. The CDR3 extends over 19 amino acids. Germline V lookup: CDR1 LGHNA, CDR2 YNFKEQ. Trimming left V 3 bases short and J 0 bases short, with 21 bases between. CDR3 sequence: CASSHSLIGGSSSYNEQFF. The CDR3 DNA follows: TGTGCCAGCAGCCACAGTCTGATTGGCGGGTCGAGCTCCTACAATGAGCAGTTCTTC.

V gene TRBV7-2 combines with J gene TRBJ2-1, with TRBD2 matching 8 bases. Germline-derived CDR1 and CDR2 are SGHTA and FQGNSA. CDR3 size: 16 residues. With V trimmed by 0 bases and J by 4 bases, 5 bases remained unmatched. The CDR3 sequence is CASSLAGLAGYNEQFF. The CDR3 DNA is TGTGCCAGCAGCTTAGCAGGGCTAGCGGGTTACAATGAGCAGTTCTTC.

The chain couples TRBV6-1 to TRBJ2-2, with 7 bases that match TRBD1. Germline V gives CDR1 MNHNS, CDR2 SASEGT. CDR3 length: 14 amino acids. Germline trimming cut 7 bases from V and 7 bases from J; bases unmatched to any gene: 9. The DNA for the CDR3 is TGTGCCAGCAAAACGACAGGGATCGACGGGGAGCTGTTTTTT. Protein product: CASKTTGIDGELFF.

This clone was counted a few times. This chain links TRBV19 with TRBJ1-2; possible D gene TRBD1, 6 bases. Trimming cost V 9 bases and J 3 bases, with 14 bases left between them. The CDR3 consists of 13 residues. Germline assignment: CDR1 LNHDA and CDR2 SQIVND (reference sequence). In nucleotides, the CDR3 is TGTGCCAGCGTCGGGGGCACACACTATGGCTACACCTTC. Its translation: CASVGGTHYGYTF.

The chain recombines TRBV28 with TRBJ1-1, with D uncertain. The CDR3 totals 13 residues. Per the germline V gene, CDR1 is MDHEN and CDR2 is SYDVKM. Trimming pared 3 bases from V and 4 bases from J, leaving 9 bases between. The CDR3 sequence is CASSFPGSTEAFF. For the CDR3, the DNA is TGTGCCAGCAGTTTCCCAGGATCCACTGAAGCTTTCTTT.

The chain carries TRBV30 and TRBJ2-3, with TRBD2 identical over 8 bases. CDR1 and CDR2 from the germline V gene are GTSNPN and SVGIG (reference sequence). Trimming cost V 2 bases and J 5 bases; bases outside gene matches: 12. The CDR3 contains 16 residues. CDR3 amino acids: CAWSSGGAGALDTQYF. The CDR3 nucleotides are TGTGCCTGGAGTTCGGGGGGGGCGGGAGCGTTAGATACGCAGTATTTT. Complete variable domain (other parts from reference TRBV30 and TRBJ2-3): SQTIHQWPATLVQPVGSPLSLECTVEGTSNPNLYWYRQAAGRGLQLLFYSVGIGQISSEVPQNLSASRPQDRQFILSSKKLLLSDSGFYLCAWSSGGAGALDTQYFGPGTRLTVL.

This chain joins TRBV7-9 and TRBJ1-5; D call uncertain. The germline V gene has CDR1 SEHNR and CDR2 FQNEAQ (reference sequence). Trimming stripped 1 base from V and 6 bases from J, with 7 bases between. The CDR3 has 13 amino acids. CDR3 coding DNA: TGTGCCAGCAGCTTAGGGGTTGGTCAGCCCCAGCATTTT. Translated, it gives CASSLGVGQPQHF. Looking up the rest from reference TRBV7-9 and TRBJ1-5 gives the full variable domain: DTGVSQNPRHKITKRGQNVTFRCDPISEHNRLYWYRQTLGQGPEFLTYFQNEAQLEKSRLLSDRFSAERPKGSFSTLEIQRTEQGDSAMYLCASSLGVGQPQHFGDGTRLSIL.

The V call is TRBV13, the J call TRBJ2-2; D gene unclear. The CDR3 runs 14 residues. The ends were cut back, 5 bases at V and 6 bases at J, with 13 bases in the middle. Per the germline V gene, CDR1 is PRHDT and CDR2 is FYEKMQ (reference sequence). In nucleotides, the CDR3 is TGTGCCAGCAGCCAATACCTGACGCCCGGGGAGCTGTTTTTT. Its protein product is CASSQYLTPGELFF.

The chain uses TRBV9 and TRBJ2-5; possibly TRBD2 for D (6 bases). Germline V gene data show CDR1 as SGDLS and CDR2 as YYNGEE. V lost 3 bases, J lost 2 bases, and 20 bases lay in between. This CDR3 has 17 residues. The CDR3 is CASSAPLARSIQETQYF. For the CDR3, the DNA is TGTGCCAGCAGCGCCCCCCTAGCGCGGAGTATACAAGAGACCCAGTACTTC.

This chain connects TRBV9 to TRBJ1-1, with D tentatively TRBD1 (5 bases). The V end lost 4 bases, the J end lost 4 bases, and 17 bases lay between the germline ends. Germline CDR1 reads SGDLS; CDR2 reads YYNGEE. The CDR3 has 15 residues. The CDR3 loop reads CASSPGGISGTEAFF. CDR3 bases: TGTGCCAGCAGCCCGGGGGGAATTTCGGGCACTGAAGCTTTCTTT.

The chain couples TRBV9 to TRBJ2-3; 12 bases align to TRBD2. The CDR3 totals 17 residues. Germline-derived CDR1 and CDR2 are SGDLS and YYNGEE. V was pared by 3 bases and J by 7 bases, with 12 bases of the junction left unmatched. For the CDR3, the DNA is TGTGCCAGCAGCGGTTACCCGACTAGCGGGGGACGTAATACGCAGTATTTT. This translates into CASSGYPTSGGRNTQYF. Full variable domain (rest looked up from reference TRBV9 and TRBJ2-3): DSGVTQTPKHLITATGQRVTLRCSPRSGDLSVYWYQQSLDQGLQFLIQYYNGEERAKGNILERFSAQQFPDLHSELNLSSLELGDSALYFCASSGYPTSGGRNTQYFGPGTRLTVL.

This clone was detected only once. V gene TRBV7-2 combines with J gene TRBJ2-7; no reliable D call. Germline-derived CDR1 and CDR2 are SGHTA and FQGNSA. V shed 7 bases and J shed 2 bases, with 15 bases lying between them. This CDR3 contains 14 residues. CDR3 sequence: CASKKGSSTYEQYF. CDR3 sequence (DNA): TGTGCCAGCAAGAAAGGGTCCTCCACCTACGAGCAGTACTTC.

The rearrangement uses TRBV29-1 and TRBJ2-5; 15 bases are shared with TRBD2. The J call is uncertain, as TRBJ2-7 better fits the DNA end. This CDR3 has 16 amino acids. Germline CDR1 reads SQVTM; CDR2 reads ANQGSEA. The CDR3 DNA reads TGCAGCGTTTACTGGACTAGCGGGAGGGGAAACTACGAGCAGTACTTC. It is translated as CSVYWTSGRGNYEQYF.

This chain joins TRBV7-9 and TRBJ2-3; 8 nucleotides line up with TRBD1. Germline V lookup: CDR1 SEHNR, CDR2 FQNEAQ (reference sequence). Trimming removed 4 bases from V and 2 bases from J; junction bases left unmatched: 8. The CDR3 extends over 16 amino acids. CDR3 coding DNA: TGTGCCAGCAGCTATCGGACAGGGACCTACACAGATACGCAGTATTTT. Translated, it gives CASSYRTGTYTDTQYF.

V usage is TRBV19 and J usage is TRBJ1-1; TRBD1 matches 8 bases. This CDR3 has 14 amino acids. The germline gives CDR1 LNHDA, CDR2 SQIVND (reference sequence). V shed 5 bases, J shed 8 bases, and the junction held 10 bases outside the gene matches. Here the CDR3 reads CASSLLNRGSEAFF. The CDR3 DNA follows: TGTGCCAGTAGTCTACTAAACAGGGGGTCCGAAGCTTTCTTT.

Written as DNA, the CDR3 is TGTGCCAGCAAAACAGATACGCAGTATTTT. Protein: CASKTDTQYF. This chain joins TRBV2 and TRBJ2-3; no reliable D call. CDR1 is SNHLY, CDR2 FYNNEI, per germline. The CDR3 loop spans 10 amino acids. Trimming took off 7 bases at V and 3 bases at J, with 2 bases between the two ends.

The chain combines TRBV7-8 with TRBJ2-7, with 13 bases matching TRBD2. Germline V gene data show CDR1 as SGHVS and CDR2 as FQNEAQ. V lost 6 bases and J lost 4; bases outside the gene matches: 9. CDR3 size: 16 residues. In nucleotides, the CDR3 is TGTGCCAGCAGTCCACTAGCGGGAGGGCTAAGGTACGAGCAGTACTTC. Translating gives CASSPLAGGLRYEQYF.

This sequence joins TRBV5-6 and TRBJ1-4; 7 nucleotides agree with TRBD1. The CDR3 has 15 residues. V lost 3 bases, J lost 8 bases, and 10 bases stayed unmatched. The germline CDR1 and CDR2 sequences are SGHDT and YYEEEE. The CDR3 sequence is CASSYDRDLGEKLFF. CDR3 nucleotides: TGTGCCAGCAGCTACGACAGGGATTTAGGCGAAAAACTGTTTTTT.

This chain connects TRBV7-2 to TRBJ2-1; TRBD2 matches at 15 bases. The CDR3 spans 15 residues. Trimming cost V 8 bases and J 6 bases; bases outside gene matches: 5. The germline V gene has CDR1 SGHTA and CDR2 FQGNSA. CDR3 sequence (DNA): TGTGCCAGCGGCTGGACTAGCGGGAGGGGCAATGAGCAGTTCTTC. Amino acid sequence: CASGWTSGRGNEQFF.

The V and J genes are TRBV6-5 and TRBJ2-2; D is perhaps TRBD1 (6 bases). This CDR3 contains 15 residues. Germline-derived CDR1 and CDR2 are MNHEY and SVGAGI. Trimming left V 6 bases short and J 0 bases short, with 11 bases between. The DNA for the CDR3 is TGTGCCAGCAGGGCCGGGACATCGAACACCGGGGAGCTGTTTTTT. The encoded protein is CASRAGTSNTGELFF.

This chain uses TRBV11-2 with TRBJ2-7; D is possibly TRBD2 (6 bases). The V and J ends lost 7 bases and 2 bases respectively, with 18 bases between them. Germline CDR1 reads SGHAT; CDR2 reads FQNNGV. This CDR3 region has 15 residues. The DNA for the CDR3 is TGTGCCAGCAAGCTTGGCGGGATAGCTACCTACGAGCAGTACTTC. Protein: CASKLGGIATYEQYF.

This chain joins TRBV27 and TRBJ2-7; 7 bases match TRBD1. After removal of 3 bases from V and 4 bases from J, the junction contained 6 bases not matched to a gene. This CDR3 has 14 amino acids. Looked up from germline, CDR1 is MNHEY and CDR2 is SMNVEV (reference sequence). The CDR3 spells CASSFGDSDYEQYF. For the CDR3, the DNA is TGTGCCAGCAGTTTCGGGGACAGCGATTACGAGCAGTACTTC.

CDR3 sequence reads: CASSQDAAQPQHF. The CDR3 DNA reads TGCGCCAGCAGCCAAGATGCGGCTCAGCCCCAGCATTTT. The gene calls are TRBV4-3 and TRBJ1-5; D is ambiguous. The germline V gene encodes CDR1 LGHNA and CDR2 YSLEER. Trimming took off 0 bases at V and 6 bases at J, with 6 bases between the two ends. CDR3 length equals 13 residues.

The CDR3 spells CASSFVLNPTEAFF. CDR3 nucleotides: TGTGCCAGCAGTTTCGTACTCAATCCCACTGAAGCTTTCTTT. V usage is TRBV6-5 and J usage is TRBJ1-1; D gene unclear. This CDR3 is built from 14 residues. In germline, CDR1 is MNHEY, CDR2 SVGAGI. V was shortened by 4 bases and J by 4 bases, with 13 bases between the two germline ends.

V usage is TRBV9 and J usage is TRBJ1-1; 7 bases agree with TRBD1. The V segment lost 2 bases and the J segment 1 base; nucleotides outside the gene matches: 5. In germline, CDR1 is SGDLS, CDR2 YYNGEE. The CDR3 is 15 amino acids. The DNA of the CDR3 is TGTGCCAGCAGCGTCCGGGGACAGCAGAACACTGAAGCTTTCTTT. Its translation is CASSVRGQQNTEAFF.

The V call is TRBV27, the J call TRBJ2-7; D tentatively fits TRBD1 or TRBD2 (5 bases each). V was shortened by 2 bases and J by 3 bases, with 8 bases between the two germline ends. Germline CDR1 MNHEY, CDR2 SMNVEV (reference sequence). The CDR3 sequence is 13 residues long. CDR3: CASSLGDVYEQYF. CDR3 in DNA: TGTGCCAGCAGTTTAGGGGACGTCTACGAGCAGTACTTC.

CDR3 nucleotides: TGTGCCAGCAGCCAAGAGGGTCTGGCAGCTTCCAACTATGGCTACACCTTC. It translates to CASSQEGLAASNYGYTF. The chain recombines TRBV4-2 with TRBJ1-2, with D unclear. V lost 0 bases and J 2 bases, leaving 16 bases between the germline ends. The CDR3 runs to 17 residues. The germline V gene has CDR1 LGHNA and CDR2 YNFKEQ.

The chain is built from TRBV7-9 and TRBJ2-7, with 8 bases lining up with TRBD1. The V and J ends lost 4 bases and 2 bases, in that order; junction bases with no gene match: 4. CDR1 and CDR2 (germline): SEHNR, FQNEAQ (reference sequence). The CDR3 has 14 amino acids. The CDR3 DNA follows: TGTGCCAGCAGCTATGGACAGGGCACCTACGAGCAGTACTTC. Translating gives CASSYGQGTYEQYF.